This entry describes one T cell receptor (beta chain). What it binds is unknown. The data derive from a study of OX40 agonist ivuxolimab in advanced cancers. In the study overall: As their treatment, patients were administered ivuxolimab, an agonistic anti-OX40 (CD134) antibody.

Data came from immunoSEQ multiplex PCR; TCRdb stores just in-frame clones and leaves some out. The table shows around 99,000 clones, with approximately 90% occurring only once. CDR3 length equals 13 residues. CDR1 is MNHEY and CDR2 is SVGAGI in the germline V gene. The ends were cut back, 7 bases at V and 0 bases at J, with 10 bases in the middle. Study-wide results and limits: Certain nonresponders likewise exhibited a low normalized T-cell clonal expansion. Doses of 0.1 to 3.0 mg/kg were accompanied by clonal expansion of CD4+ and CD8+ blood T cells by week 6.

This TCR was recovered from an adult with an advanced solid tumor such as melanoma, head and neck, liver or kidney cancer. Source: CD4+ or CD8+ T cells sorted from blood, taken in a trial of the OX40 agonist ivuxolimab. The chain has TRBV6-5 and TRBJ2-7; a possible D gene is TRBD2 (5 bases). CDR3 in DNA: TGTGCCAGCATGCTAGCTTTCTCCTACGAGCAGTACTTC. It encodes CASMLAFSYEQYF.